This TCR beta chain was identified during a study of CD8 T cells in ankylosing spondylitis (dated by TCRdb to about 2017). Context from the whole study: To find TCR variants linked to disease, the study profiled T cell receptor beta repertoires in ankylosing spondylitis patients and healthy donors. The full study cohort was made up of about two dozen ankylosing spondylitis patients and 108 healthy donors. Peripheral blood samples were taken, and synovial fluid was additionally collected from ankylosing spondylitis patients.

The sequencer listed for this sample is Illumina HiSeq 2500. Quantitative 5'-RACE with molecular barcodes was used to prepare TCR beta libraries. Per the source publication's procedure: To identify disease-linked TCR variants, a new computational method was used, one built on a probabilistic model of VDJ rearrangement. In TCRdb, the public reads were trimmed at Q25 with fastp and aligned with MiXCR, with productive beta chains retained. Identical CDR3 protein sequences are pooled into one entry, listed with their most common genes and DNA. For this entry, the V and J calls and clone size follow TCRdb and not the study's own pipeline. Recorded for this sample are hundreds of thousands of distinct CDR3 sequences; approximately 12% of them occurred a single time. In total, the top ten clones hold 0.45% to 0.6% of the sample. Ten or more counts support this clonotype. This receptor's antigen is unknown. Per-nucleotide qualities are absent, and no much larger clonotype sits a single base away.

Overall study results and their limits: A TCR beta motif made up of several highly homologous amino acid variants appeared to be characteristic of blood from ankylosing spondylitis patients. Some of the motif variants had been reported before in the synovial fluid and blood of reactive arthritis patients, a finding that suggests common disease-initiation mechanisms. The disease-linked clones showed a CD8+ phenotype and occurred at relatively low frequencies in peripheral blood. According to the report, matched synovial fluid samples from ankylosing spondylitis patients were significantly enriched for the disease-linked clones.

The junction shows trimming of 3 bases on V and 6 bases on J, plus 11 bases between the germline ends. CDR1 is given as DFQATT and CDR2 as SNEGSKA, both from the germline V gene (reference sequence). The CDR3 runs 13 amino acids, cysteine and phenylalanine included. The only DNA kept is the CDR3, 39 bases in frame from the first base. This sequence uses TRBV20-1 and TRBJ1-4; the D region possibly corresponds to TRBD1 (5 bases align). Material for sequencing was blood, either unsorted or a sorted T cell fraction (not recorded which). The TCR sequence derives from a male donor with ankylosing spondylitis. The DNA reads as follows: TGCAGTGCTAGGCGGCAGGGTGATGAAAAACTGTTTTTT. Translated, this is CSARRQGDEKLFF.